This T cell receptor beta chain was captured by sequencing in a study of cytomegalovirus exposure and HLA in healthy donors. Findings and limits, study-wide: The listing of 150 to 200 TCR beta chains classed them as cytomegalovirus-associated.

As regards this clone: What it binds is unknown.

CDR1 and CDR2 (germline): LGHNA, YNFKEQ. Trimming removed 1 base from V and 5 bases from J; junction bases left unmatched: 6. The CDR3 length is 15 residues. The PCR contained 60 Vbeta and 13 Jbeta primers. The data were produced by immunoSEQ multiplex PCR, yet TCRdb's version contains in-frame clones alone and is incomplete. This sample's clone table lists 85,000 to 110,000 clones. The sample consisted of PBMCs. This receptor was taken from a man aged 40-49 years in good health and CMV-seronegative. V and J are TRBV4-2 and TRBJ2-3, with 7 bases that match TRBD1. The CDR3 DNA follows: TGTGCCAGCAGCCAAGTGAACAGGGGTGGAGATACGCAGTATTTT. Its translation: CASSQVNRGGDTQYF.